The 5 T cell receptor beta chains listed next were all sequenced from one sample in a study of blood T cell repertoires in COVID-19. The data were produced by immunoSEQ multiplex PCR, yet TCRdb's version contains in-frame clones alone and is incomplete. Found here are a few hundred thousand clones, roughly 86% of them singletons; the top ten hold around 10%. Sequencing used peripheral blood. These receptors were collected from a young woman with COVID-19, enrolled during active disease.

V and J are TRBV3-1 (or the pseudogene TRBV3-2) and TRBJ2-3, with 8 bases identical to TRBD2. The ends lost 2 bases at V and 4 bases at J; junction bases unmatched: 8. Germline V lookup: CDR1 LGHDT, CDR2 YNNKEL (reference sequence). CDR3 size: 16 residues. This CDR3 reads CASSQLGAGVADTQYF. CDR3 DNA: TGTGCCAGCAGCCAACTAGGAGCGGGAGTCGCAGATACGCAGTATTTT.

The CDR3 DNA reads as TGTGCCAGCAGCTTAGGGGTGGGCAGGGGAGATGAAAAACTGTTTTTT. Amino acid sequence: CASSLGVGRGDEKLFF. The genes are TRBV7-9 and TRBJ1-4, with TRBD1 as a possible D gene (6 bases). Per germline, CDR1 SEHNR and CDR2 FQNEAQ (reference sequence). The CDR3 covers 16 residues. V lost 1 base, J lost 6 bases, and 15 bases lay in between.

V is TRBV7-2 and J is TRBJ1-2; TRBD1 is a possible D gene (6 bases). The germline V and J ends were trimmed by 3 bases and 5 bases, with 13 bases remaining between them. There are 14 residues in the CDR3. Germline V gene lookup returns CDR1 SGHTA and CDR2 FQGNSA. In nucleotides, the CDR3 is TGTGCCAGCAGCTTGCACAGGGCCTGGTATGGCTACACCTTC. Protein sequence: CASSLHRAWYGYTF.

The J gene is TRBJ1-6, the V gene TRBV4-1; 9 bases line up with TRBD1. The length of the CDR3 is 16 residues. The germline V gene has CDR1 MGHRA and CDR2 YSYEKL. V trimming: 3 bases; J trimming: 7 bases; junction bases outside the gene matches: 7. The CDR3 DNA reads TGCGCCAGCAGCCAGGTTCCGGGACAGGGAAATTCACCCCTCCACTTT. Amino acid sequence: CASSQVPGQGNSPLHF.

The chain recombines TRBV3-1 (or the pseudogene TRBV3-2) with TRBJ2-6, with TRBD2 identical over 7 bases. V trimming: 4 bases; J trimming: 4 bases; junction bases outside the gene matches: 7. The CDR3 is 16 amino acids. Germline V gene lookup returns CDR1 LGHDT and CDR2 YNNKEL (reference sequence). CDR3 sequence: CASSPVGGSGANVLTF. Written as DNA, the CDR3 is TGTGCCAGCAGCCCCGTGGGAGGGTCCGGGGCCAACGTCCTGACTTTC.